These T cell receptor beta chains were read from a single sample in a study of Ad26.COV2.S vaccination and SARS-CoV-2 variants. The method was immunoSEQ multiplex PCR; TCRdb's version includes in-frame clones alone and lacks a portion of them. The sample holds over 400,000 clones; 90% are singletons and the top ten take under 4.5%. The sequenced sample was peripheral blood, obtained in a trial of Ad26.COV2.S vaccine versus placebo. All receptors come from a person aged 18 to 59 who received the Ad26.COV2.S COVID-19 vaccine or a placebo. The CDR3 runs from the conserved cysteine through the conserved F or W. A D gene is named only where the DNA matches it firmly. Not every row has a clone size; where given, it reads once, few, many or a size class.

TRBJ1-1,NA,NA,TRBV15,14,TGTGCCACCAGCAGAGATCACGTGAACACTGAAGCTTTCTTT,CATSRDHVNTEAFF
TRBJ1-1,NA,once,TRBV7-9,15,TGTGCCAGCAGCGCCGGGACTCTCATGAACACTGAAGCTTTCTTT,CASSAGTLMNTEAFF
TRBJ2-1,NA,NA,TRBV7-9,12,TGTGCCAGCAGCCTGGGGCTAGCAGAGCAGTTCTTC,CASSLGLAEQFF
TRBJ2-5,TRBD2,NA,TRBV7-8,13,TGTGCCAGCAGCCCCGGGGGGACGGGGACCCAGTACTTC,CASSPGGTGTQYF
TRBJ2-1,NA,NA,TRBV21-1,17,TGTGCCAGCAGCAAAGTTGAGGCCGCGACCTCCAGTAATGAGCAGTTCTTC,CASSKVEAATSSNEQFF
TRBJ2-5,NA,NA,TRBV27,13,TGTGCCAGCAGTTTATCGGGCCCAGAGACCCAGTACTTC,CASSLSGPETQYF
TRBJ2-3,NA,NA,TRBV11-1,15,TGTGCCAGCAGCCAAGTGCCAGGAGTCACAGATACGCAGTATTTT,CASSQVPGVTDTQYF
TRBJ2-4,TRBD2,NA,TRBV27,15,TGTGCCAGCAGTCGACTAGCGGGTCCCAAAAACATTCAGTACTTC,CASSRLAGPKNIQYF
TRBJ2-3,NA,NA,TRBV5-1,13,TGCGCCAGCATGCAAAAAGGAGCAGATACGCAGTATTTT,CASMQKGADTQYF
TRBJ2-7,TRBD1,NA,TRBV27,15,TGTGCCAGCAGTTTGCACAGGGGAACCGCCTACGAGCAGTACTTC,CASSLHRGTAYEQYF
TRBJ2-1,NA,few,TRBV4-3,17,TGCGCCAGCAGCCAAGACCCGGGACACCGAGCCAACAATGAGCAGTTCTTC,CASSQDPGHRANNEQFF
TRBJ2-1,NA,NA,TRBV6-4,14,TGTGCCAGCAGTGAATCCGGACAGTCCAATGAGCAGTTCTTC,CASSESGQSNEQFF
TRBJ2-7,NA,NA,TRBV28,14,TGTGCCAGCAGTTTAGAGACGGGATCCTACGAGCAGTACTTC,CASSLETGSYEQYF
TRBJ2-3,TRBD2,NA,TRBV2,15,TGTGCCAGCAGACAAACTAGCGGGATGACGGATACGCAGTATTTT,CASRQTSGMTDTQYF
TRBJ2-1,NA,NA,TRBV9,15,TGTGCCAGCAGCGTAGGGGCGGGAATCTACAATGAGCAGTTCTTC,CASSVGAGIYNEQFF
TRBJ2-1,NA,NA,TRBV24-1,16,TGTGCCACCAGTGATTTTCGGTTACTAGGGCACAATGAGCAGTTCTTC,CATSDFRLLGHNEQFF
TRBJ1-6,NA,NA,TRBV6-1,14,TGTGCCAGCAGTGAACTCCGGGGGCGATCACCCCTCCACTTT,CASSELRGRSPLHF
TRBJ2-1,NA,once,TRBV2,15,TGTGCCAGCAGTGAAGGCCCTAGCTCCTACAATGAGCAGTTCTTC,CASSEGPSSYNEQFF
TRBJ2-5,NA,NA,TRBV5-5,14,TGTGCCAGCAGCCCAGGGTTTGGGCAAGAGACCCAGTACTTC,CASSPGFGQETQYF
TRBJ1-2,NA,NA,TRBV24-1,14,TGTGCCACCAGTGATTTGCGATACAACTATGGCTACACCTTC,CATSDLRYNYGYTF
TRBJ2-7,TRBD1,NA,TRBV6-5,13,TGTGCCAGCAGGCGGACAGGGGTGTACGAGCAGTACTTC,CASRRTGVYEQYF
TRBJ2-7,TRBD2,NA,TRBV5-6,15,TGTGCCAGCAGCTTGCTAGCGGTAATTACCTACGAGCAGTACTTC,CASSLLAVITYEQYF